This TCR beta chain is drawn from a study of cytomegalovirus exposure and HLA in healthy donors. About the research overall: As an earlier analysis found, around 190 million T cells yielded 95 million to 130 million unique TCR beta sequences. Overall study results and limits: In a later analysis, most CMV-associated TCR beta chains appeared HLA-restricted.

Use of 60 Vbeta and 13 Jbeta primers characterized the PCR. The data were produced by immunoSEQ multiplex PCR, yet TCRdb's version contains in-frame clones alone and is incomplete. The sample has 200,000 or so clones, about 84% seen once. Remarks on this clone: Its cognate antigen is unknown.

Healthy bone marrow donors made up the cohort. Germline V gives CDR1 SNHLY, CDR2 FYNNEI. Losses at the gene ends were 2 bases for V and 7 bases for J; bases not matched to a gene: 3. The CDR3 spans 13 residues. This sequence originates from a human donor in good health. The J gene is TRBJ1-2, the V gene TRBV2; the match to TRBD1 covers 8 bases. Sequencing was performed on PBMCs. CDR3 sequence: CASSEPGQVGYTF. In nucleotides, the CDR3 is TGTGCCAGCAGTGAACCGGGACAGGTTGGCTACACCTTC.